This T cell receptor (beta chain) was identified during a study of tissue T cells after allogeneic stem cell transplantation. The germline V gene has CDR1 SGHND and CDR2 FRSKSL. This CDR3 region has 15 residues. Trimming shortened V by 3 bases and J by 0 bases, and 10 bases separated the two germline ends. Time point given: mouse harvest day 14 after allogeneic transplant. Mouse grafts combined 10^7 T-cell-depleted bone marrow cells with 10^6 splenic CD5+ T cells. This clone was picked up one time. These gene names are mouse names. From the germline J gene comes the end of the CDR3, since the read stops 1 residue before it. Profiling relied on immunoSEQ multiplex PCR, and the TCRdb table lists in-frame clones only, not all of them. The table lists about 4,500 clones, over 40% of them singletons.

Sequencing was carried out using gut tissue. The V call is TRBV15, the J call TRBJ2-4, with D possibly matching TRBD2 (6 bases). This TCR derives from a female BALB/c mouse given C57BL/6 T cells with graft-versus-host disease after an allogeneic hematopoietic cell transplant. CDR3 DNA, as far as it was read: TGTGCCAGCAGTTTGGGGGGAGGGAGTCAAAACACCTTGTAC. Encoded protein: CASSLGGGSQNTLY. The full CDR3 reads CASSLGGGSQNTLYF.